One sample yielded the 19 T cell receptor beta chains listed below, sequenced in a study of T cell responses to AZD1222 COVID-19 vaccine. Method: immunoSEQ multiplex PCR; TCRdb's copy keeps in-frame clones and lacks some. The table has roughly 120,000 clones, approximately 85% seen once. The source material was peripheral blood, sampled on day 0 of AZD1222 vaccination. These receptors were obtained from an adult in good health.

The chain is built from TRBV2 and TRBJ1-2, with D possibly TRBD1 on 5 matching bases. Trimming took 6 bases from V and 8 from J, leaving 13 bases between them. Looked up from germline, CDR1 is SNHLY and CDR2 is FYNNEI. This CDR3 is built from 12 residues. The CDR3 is CASRRDRGGYTF. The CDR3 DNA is TGTGCCAGCAGACGCGACAGAGGCGGCTACACCTTC.

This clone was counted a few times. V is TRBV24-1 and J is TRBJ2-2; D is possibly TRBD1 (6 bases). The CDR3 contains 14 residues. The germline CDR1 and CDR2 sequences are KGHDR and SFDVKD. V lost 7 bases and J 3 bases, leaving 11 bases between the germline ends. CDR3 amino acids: CATRAGADTGELFF. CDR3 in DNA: TGTGCCACCAGGGCAGGGGCCGACACCGGGGAGCTGTTTTTT.

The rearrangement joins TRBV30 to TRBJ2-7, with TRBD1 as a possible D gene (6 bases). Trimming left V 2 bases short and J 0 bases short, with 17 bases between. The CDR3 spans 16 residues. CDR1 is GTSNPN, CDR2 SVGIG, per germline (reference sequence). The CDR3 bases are TGTGCCTGGAGTATCCAGGGGCTCTTAAGCTCCTACGAGCAGTACTTC. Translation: CAWSIQGLLSSYEQYF.

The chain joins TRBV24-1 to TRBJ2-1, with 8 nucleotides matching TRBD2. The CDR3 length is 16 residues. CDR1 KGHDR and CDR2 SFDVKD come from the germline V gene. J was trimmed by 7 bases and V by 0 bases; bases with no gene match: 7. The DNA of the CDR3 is TGTGCCACCAGTGATTTGACCGTAGCGGGGAAGAATGAGCAGTTCTTC. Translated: CATSDLTVAGKNEQFF.

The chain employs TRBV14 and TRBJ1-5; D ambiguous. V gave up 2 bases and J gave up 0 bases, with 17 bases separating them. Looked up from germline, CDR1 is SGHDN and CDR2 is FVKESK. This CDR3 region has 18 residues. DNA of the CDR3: TGTGCCAGCAGCCAAAAATCGAAGCCAGAAAATAGCAATCAGCCCCAGCATTTT. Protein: CASSQKSKPENSNQPQHF.

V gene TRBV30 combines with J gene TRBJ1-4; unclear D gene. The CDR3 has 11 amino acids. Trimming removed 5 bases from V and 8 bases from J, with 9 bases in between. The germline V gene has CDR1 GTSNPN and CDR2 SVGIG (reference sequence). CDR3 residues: CAWLKAEKLFF. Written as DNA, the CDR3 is TGTGCCTGGTTGAAAGCCGAAAAACTGTTTTTT.

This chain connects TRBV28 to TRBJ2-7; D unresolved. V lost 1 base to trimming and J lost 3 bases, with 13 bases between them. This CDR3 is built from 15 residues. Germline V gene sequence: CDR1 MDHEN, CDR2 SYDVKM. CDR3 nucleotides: TGTGCCAGCAGTTTATTAACAGTTCAGGACTACGAGCAGTACTTC. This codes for CASSLLTVQDYEQYF.

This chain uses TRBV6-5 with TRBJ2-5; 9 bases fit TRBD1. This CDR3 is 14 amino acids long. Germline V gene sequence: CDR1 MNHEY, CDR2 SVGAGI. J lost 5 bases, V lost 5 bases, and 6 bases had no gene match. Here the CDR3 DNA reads TGTGCCAGCAGTAACAGGGGGCTGGGGGAGACCCAGTACTTC. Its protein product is CASSNRGLGETQYF.

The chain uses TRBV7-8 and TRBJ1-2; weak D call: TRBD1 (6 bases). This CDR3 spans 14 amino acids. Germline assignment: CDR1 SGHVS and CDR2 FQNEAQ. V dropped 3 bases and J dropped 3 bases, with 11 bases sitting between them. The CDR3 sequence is CASSFQGMDYGYTF. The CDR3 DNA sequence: TGTGCCAGCAGCTTTCAGGGGATGGACTATGGCTACACCTTC.

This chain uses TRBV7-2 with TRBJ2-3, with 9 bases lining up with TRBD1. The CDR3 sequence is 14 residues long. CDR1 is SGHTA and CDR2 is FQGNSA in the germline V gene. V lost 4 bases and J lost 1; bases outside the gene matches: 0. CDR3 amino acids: CASSWDRGTDTQYF. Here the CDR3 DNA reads TGTGCCAGCAGCTGGGACAGGGGCACAGATACGCAGTATTTT.

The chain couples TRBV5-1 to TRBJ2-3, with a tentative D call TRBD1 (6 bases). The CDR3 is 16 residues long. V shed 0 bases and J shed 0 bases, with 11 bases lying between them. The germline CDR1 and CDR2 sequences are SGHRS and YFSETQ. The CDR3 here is CASSLDQGTSTDTQYF. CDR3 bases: TGCGCCAGCAGCTTGGATCAGGGGACGAGCACAGATACGCAGTATTTT. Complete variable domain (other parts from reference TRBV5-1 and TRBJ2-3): KAGVTQTPRYLIKTRGQQVTLSCSPISGHRSVSWYQQTPGQGLQFLFEYFSETQRNKGNFPGRFSGRQFSNSRSEMNVSTLELGDSALYLCASSLDQGTSTDTQYFGPGTRLTVL.

The CDR3 loop is CSASDRGPGEAFF. The CDR3 DNA follows: TGCAGTGCTAGTGACCGGGGCCCGGGGGAAGCTTTCTTT. The V gene is TRBV20-1, the J gene TRBJ1-1, with D perhaps TRBD1 (5 bases). This CDR3 has 13 residues. V dropped 3 bases and J dropped 8 bases, with 16 bases sitting between them. Germline loops: CDR1 DFQATT, CDR2 SNEGSKA (reference sequence).

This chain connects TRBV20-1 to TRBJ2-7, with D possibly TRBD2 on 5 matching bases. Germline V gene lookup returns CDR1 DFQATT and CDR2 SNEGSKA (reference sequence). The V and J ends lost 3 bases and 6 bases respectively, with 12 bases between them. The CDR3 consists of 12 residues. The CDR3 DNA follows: TGCAGTGCTAGTATACTAGACGGCGAGCAGTACTTC. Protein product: CSASILDGEQYF.

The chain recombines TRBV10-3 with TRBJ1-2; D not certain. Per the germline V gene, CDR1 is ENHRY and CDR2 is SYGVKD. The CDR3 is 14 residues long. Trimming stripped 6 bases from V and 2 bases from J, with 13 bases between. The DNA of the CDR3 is TGTGCCATCAGCGACGGCTCTGTAAACTATGGCTACACCTTC. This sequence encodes CAISDGSVNYGYTF.

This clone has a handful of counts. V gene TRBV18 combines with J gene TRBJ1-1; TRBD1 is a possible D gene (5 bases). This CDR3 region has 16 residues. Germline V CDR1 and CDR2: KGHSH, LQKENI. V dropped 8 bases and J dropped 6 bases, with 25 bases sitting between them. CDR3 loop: CASTSLSRTLGAEAFF. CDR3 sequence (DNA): TGTGCCAGCACGTCCTTATCCAGAACCCTAGGGGCTGAAGCTTTCTTT.

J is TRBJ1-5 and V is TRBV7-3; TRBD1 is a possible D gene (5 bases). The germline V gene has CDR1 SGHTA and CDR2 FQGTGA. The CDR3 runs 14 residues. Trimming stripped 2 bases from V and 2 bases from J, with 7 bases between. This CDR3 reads CASSLGGGNQPQHF. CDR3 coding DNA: TGTGCCAGCAGCTTAGGAGGGGGCAATCAGCCCCAGCATTTT.

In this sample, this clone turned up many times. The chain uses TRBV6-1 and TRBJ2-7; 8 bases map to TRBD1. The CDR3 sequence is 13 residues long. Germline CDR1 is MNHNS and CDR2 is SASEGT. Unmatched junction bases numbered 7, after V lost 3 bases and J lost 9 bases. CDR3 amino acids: CASSDLGQGWQYF. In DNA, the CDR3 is TGTGCCAGCAGTGATTTAGGACAGGGATGGCAGTACTTC.

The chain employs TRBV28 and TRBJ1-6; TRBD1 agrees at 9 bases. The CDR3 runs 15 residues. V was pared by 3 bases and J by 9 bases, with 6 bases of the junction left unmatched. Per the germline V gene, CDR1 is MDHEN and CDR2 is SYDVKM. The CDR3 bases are TGTGCCAGCAGTTTTTGGGGACAGGGAGGTTCACCCCTCCACTTT. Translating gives CASSFWGQGGSPLHF.

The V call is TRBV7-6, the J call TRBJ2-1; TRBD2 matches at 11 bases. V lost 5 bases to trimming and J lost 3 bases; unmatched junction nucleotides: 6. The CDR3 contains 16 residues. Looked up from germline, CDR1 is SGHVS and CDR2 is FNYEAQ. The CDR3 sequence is CASSPVGTSGYNEQFF. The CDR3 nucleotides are TGTGCCAGCAGCCCAGTCGGGACTAGCGGCTACAATGAGCAGTTCTTC.